This T cell receptor (beta chain) was recorded in a study of cytomegalovirus exposure and HLA in healthy donors. Study results and caveats: The authors later linked a missense DCLRE1C variant to TCR beta V- and J-gene trimming. As immune exposure information, only CMV serostatus was available.

A multiplex PCR was run with 60 Vbeta primers and 13 Jbeta primers. Measured with immunoSEQ multiplex PCR; TCRdb has only the in-frame clones, and not every one. Its listing shows around 150,000 clones. Points on this clone: Antigen specificity is unknown.

The sequence came from a woman aged 55-69 years in good health and CMV-seronegative. The sequenced material came from PBMCs.

Here the CDR3 DNA reads TGCGCCAGCAGCCAAAGTCTAGGGGGCCCAGGGGAAAAACTGTTTTTT. Protein product: CASSQSLGGPGEKLFF. V is TRBV4-3 and J is TRBJ1-4; 7 bases are a match to TRBD1. The CDR3 runs 16 residues. Germline V gene lookup returns CDR1 LGHNA and CDR2 YSLEER. The V segment lost 2 bases and the J segment 8 bases; nucleotides outside the gene matches: 11.